These 9 T cell receptor beta chains came from one sample sequenced in a study of T cell repertoires in cytomegalovirus infection. TCRdb recomputed calls from the reads with MiXCR, one row per CDR3 protein. Of under 150,000 distinct CDR3 sequences listed, 30% are singletons. These TCRs are of unknown antigen specificity. Sequencing used CD8+ T cells from cultured PBMCs, obtained from culture after CMV antigen stimulation. The receptors derive from a human donor in good health (CMV status not recorded). Some clones in this sample may be carry-over from other donors' samples.

V and J are TRBV7-2 and TRBJ1-1, with 9 bases lining up with TRBD1. Per the germline V gene, CDR1 is SGHTA and CDR2 is FQGNSA. The CDR3 length is 16 residues. V lost 5 bases, J lost 4 bases, and 11 bases stayed unmatched. The CDR3 sequence is CASSPPVGTGSTEAFF. The DNA of the CDR3 is TGTGCCAGCAGCCCCCCGGTAGGGACAGGGAGCACTGAAGCTTTCTTT.

CDR3 sequence: CASGLGGGGGETQYF. The CDR3, as DNA: TGTGCTAGTGGTTTAGGAGGGGGCGGTGGGGAGACCCAGTACTTC. The chain combines TRBV12-5 with TRBJ2-5; tentatively, D is TRBD1 (7 bases). The CDR3 extends over 15 amino acids. Germline values: CDR1 LGHNT, CDR2 FRNRAP. The germline V and J ends were trimmed by 3 bases and 5 bases, with 16 bases remaining between them.

The chain links TRBV6-2 or TRBV6-3 to TRBJ1-5; 8 nucleotides match TRBD1. CDR1 is MNHEY, CDR2 SVGEGT, per germline. The CDR3 sequence is 20 residues long. With V trimmed by 4 bases and J by 1 base, 18 bases remained unmatched. CDR3 sequence reads: CASSFNGQGAERVSNQPQHF. CDR3 coding DNA: TGTGCCAGCAGTTTCAACGGCCAGGGGGCGGAAAGGGTGAGCAATCAGCCCCAGCATTTT.

This sequence joins TRBV5-6 and TRBJ1-1, with D unresolved. Trimming pared 2 bases from V and 6 bases from J, leaving 17 bases between. Germline assignment: CDR1 SGHDT and CDR2 YYEEEE. The CDR3 contains 15 residues. The CDR3 loop is CASSFLVGPDAEAFF. The CDR3 DNA is TGTGCCAGCAGCTTTTTGGTAGGGCCCGACGCTGAAGCTTTCTTT.

This clonotype has a handful of counts. The chain combines TRBV15 with TRBJ2-5; 7 bases align to TRBD1. The CDR3 covers 16 residues. Germline CDR1 reads LNHNV; CDR2 reads YYDKDF (reference sequence). V dropped 0 bases and J dropped 1; count of bases not matched to a gene: 5. The CDR3 reads CATSRDLQGPQETQYF. In DNA form, the CDR3 reads TGTGCCACCAGCAGAGATTTACAGGGGCCCCAAGAGACCCAGTACTTC.

This clonotype was observed once. This chain uses TRBV5-4 with TRBJ2-5; TRBD2 aligns across 8 bases. This CDR3 comprises 16 residues. V lost 0 bases and J lost 4; bases outside the gene matches: 8. The V gene's germline CDR1 is SGHNT and CDR2 YYREEE (reference sequence). The CDR3: CASSLARGGGRETQYF. The CDR3 nucleotides read TGTGCCAGCAGCTTGGCCCGGGGGGGGGGCCGAGAGACCCAGTACTTC.

In this sample, this clonotype turned up once. The rearrangement joins TRBV2 to TRBJ1-3; D not certain. Germline CDR1 and CDR2: SNHLY and FYNNEI. Deletions cut 0 bases from V and 0 bases from J, with 12 bases between. The length of the CDR3 is 17 residues. In DNA form, the CDR3 reads TGTGCCAGCAGTGAAGCGGAGGGCTTAGTCTCTGGAAACACCATATATTTT. Translated, it gives CASSEAEGLVSGNTIYF.

In this sample, this clonotype turned up a few times. The junction departs from germline at one end; a sequencing error may be responsible. CDR3 protein: CASSQDTSSEQYF. The CDR3 nucleotides are TGTGCTAGCAGCCAAGATACTAGTTCCGAGCAGTACTTC. J is TRBJ2-7 and V is TRBV7-7; a possible D gene is TRBD2 (5 bases). This CDR3 is 13 amino acids long. Germline assignment: CDR1 SSHAT and CDR2 FNYEAQ (reference sequence). The whole variable domain, filled in from reference TRBV7-7 and TRBJ2-7, reads GAGVSQSPRYKVTKRGQDVTLRCDPISSHATLYWYQQALGQGPEFLTYFNYEAQPDKSGLPSDRFSAERPEGSISTLTIQRTEQRDSAMYRCASSQDTSSEQYFGPGTRLTVT.

V is TRBV11-2 and J is TRBJ2-7; D unclear. CDR1 is SGHAT and CDR2 is FQNNGV in the germline V gene. V was shortened by 0 bases and J by 3 bases, with 15 bases between the two germline ends. The CDR3 covers 16 residues. The CDR3: CASSLDLHRGYYEQYF. CDR3 coding DNA: TGTGCCAGCAGCTTAGATTTGCATAGAGGATACTACGAGCAGTACTTC.